These 16 T cell receptor beta chains came from one sample sequenced in a study of T cells in Graves' hyperthyroidism and ophthalmopathy. There were TCR beta CDR3 regions amplified from RNA transcripts. The primer set for the first-round RT-PCR of the TCR CDR3 was HTBI. Each CDR3 protein is one row after TCRdb ran MiXCR on the multiplex PCR reads. This sample carries around 480,000 distinct CDR3 sequences, around 15% of them seen once, and the ten largest clones take around a sixth. The source material was blood. These receptors all stem from a woman aged 18-29 years with Graves' hyperthyroidism.

This clonotype has at least ten counts. The V gene is TRBV19, the J gene TRBJ2-7, with 7 positions matching TRBD1. CDR3 length: 16 amino acids. Germline CDR1 is LNHDA and CDR2 is SQIVND (reference sequence). The V segment lost 3 bases and the J segment 3 bases; nucleotides outside the gene matches: 11. The CDR3: CASSMSSGQGVYEQYF. CDR3 nucleotide sequence: TGTGCCAGTAGTATGAGCAGTGGGCAGGGGGTCTACGAGCAGTACTTC.

This clonotype was counted a few times. The chain employs TRBV28 and TRBJ1-2; TRBD1 matches 9 bases. The CDR3 is 16 residues long. V trimming: 5 bases; J trimming: 6 bases; junction bases outside the gene matches: 13. Germline V lookup: CDR1 MDHEN, CDR2 SYDVKM. The CDR3 sequence: CASSPFAGDRAHGYTF. CDR3 in DNA: TGTGCCAGCAGTCCTTTCGCCGGGGACAGGGCCCATGGCTACACCTTC.

The chain couples TRBV5-5 to TRBJ1-5, with a possible D match to TRBD1 (6 bases). V lost 2 bases and J 4 bases, leaving 13 bases between the germline ends. Germline V gene data show CDR1 as SGHKS and CDR2 as YYEKEE (reference sequence). The CDR3 loop spans 15 amino acids. The chain's CDR3 is CASSFEDSGNQPQHF. CDR3 nucleotides: TGTGCCAGCAGCTTTGAGGACAGCGGTAATCAGCCCCAGCATTTT.

This clonotype was counted many times. The chain couples TRBV12-3 or TRBV12-4 to TRBJ2-3; 11 nucleotides match TRBD2. This CDR3 has 16 residues. V shed 6 bases, J shed 2 bases, and the junction held 7 bases outside the gene matches. The CDR3 DNA follows: TGTGCCAGCAGGGGGGGACTAGCGGAGTACACAGATACGCAGTATTTT. Translating gives CASRGGLAEYTDTQYF.

At least ten counts were recorded for this clonotype. The chain links TRBV9 to TRBJ2-7; 7 bases agree with TRBD1. Unmatched junction bases numbered 13, after V lost 4 bases and J lost 6 bases. CDR1 and CDR2 (germline): SGDLS, YYNGEE. The length of the CDR3 is 15 residues. The chain's CDR3 is CASSTRQGRAAEQYF. DNA for the CDR3: TGTGCCAGCAGCACTAGACAGGGCCGTGCTGCCGAGCAGTACTTC.

This clonotype was seen more than once but under ten times. This chain connects TRBV19 to TRBJ2-3; D is perhaps TRBD2 (7 bases). The CDR3 is 13 residues long. V lost 8 bases and J 4 bases, leaving 13 bases between the germline ends. Germline CDR1 reads LNHDA; CDR2 reads SQIVND (reference sequence). CDR3 coding DNA: TGTGCCAGTGTAACGGGGGGCGCAGATACGCAGTATTTT. This sequence encodes CASVTGGADTQYF. Looking up the rest from reference TRBV19 and TRBJ2-3 gives the full variable domain: DGGITQSPKYLFRKEGQNVTLSCEQNLNHDAMYWYRQDPGQGLRLIYYSQIVNDFQKGDIAEGYSVSREKKESFPLTVTSAQKNPTAFYLCASVTGGADTQYFGPGTRLTVL.

This clonotype was picked up many times. This chain links TRBV29-1 with TRBJ2-1; no clear D. The germline V and J ends were trimmed by 6 bases and 5 bases, with 11 bases remaining between them. The CDR3 spans 12 residues. In germline, CDR1 is SQVTM, CDR2 ANQGSEA. The CDR3 bases are TGCAGCGTGTCGCCAGCTAACAATGAGCAGTTCTTC. This gives the protein CSVSPANNEQFF.

This clonotype was recorded once. The rearrangement uses TRBV7-9 and TRBJ1-1; tentatively, D is TRBD1 (6 bases). Trimming removed 5 bases from V and 5 bases from J, with 15 bases in between. This CDR3 region has 14 residues. CDR1 is SEHNR and CDR2 is FQNEAQ in the germline V gene (reference sequence). CDR3 residues: CASSPPDRGTEAFF. The CDR3 nucleotides read TGTGCCAGCAGCCCACCGGACAGAGGGACTGAAGCTTTCTTT.

As regards this clonotype: A read error may explain this, as a much larger clone is one base away. The V gene is TRBV2, the J gene TRBJ2-1, with 10 bases lining up with TRBD2. Germline-derived CDR1 and CDR2 are SNHLY and FYNNEI. The CDR3 consists of 16 residues. After removal of 3 bases from V and 4 bases from J, the junction contained 6 bases not matched to a gene. The CDR3 DNA follows: TGTGCCAGCAGTGATTCGACTAGCGGGCAGTACAATGAGCAGTTCTTC. Amino acid sequence: CASSDSTSGQYNEQFF.

This clonotype was observed a handful of times. The chain combines TRBV6-5 with TRBJ1-2, with D maybe TRBD1 (5 bases). This CDR3 has 16 amino acids. V lost 0 bases to trimming and J lost 2 bases, with 13 bases between them. The V gene's germline CDR1 is MNHEY and CDR2 SVGAGI. For the CDR3, the DNA is TGTGCCAGCAGTTACTCGACGGGACCCGCGAACTATGGCTACACCTTC. Encoded protein: CASSYSTGPANYGYTF.

This clonotype occurred a few times. The chain couples TRBV29-1 to TRBJ1-1; no clear D. With 6 bases removed from V and 3 bases from J, the gap between germline ends came to 8 bases. CDR1 SQVTM and CDR2 ANQGSEA come from the germline V gene. There are 11 residues in the CDR3. The CDR3 sequence is CSVRRDTEAFF. Written as DNA, the CDR3 is TGCAGCGTGAGAAGGGACACTGAAGCTTTCTTT.

Note on this clonotype: A much larger clone differs from this one at a single base, so this may be a read error. The CDR3 carries no conserved terminal phenylalanine or tryptophan, so it likely arises from a read error. This chain joins TRBV28 and TRBJ2-4, with D hard to call. V was cut by 9 bases and J by 0 bases, with 12 bases left in between. Germline values: CDR1 MDHEN, CDR2 SYDVKM. CDR3 length equals 14 residues. CDR3 nucleotide sequence: TGTGCCAGTTGGGGTGCGTTAGCCAAAAACATTCAGTACCTC. It translates to CASWGALAKNIQYL.

The V gene is TRBV6-1, the J gene TRBJ2-1; no reliable D call. Per germline, CDR1 MNHNS and CDR2 SASEGT. V was pared by 5 bases and J by 2 bases, with 16 bases between. This CDR3 has 16 amino acids. The CDR3 coding sequence is TGTGCCAGCAGTCCTCCACATAGTATCCCCTACAATGAGCAGTTCTTC. Translating it yields CASSPPHSIPYNEQFF.

Many counts were recorded for this clonotype. V is TRBV12-3 or TRBV12-4 and J is TRBJ1-2; TRBD1 aligns across 11 bases. V was clipped by 7 bases and J by 8 bases; unmatched bases: 6. CDR3 size: 13 residues. DNA for the CDR3: TGTGCCAGCACCTTGGACAGGGGGCAGGGCTACACCTTC. This translates into CASTLDRGQGYTF.

The rearrangement links TRBV7-3 to TRBJ2-6, with 8 bases aligning to TRBD1. The CDR3 covers 19 residues. V was clipped by 5 bases and J by 0 bases; unmatched bases: 12. In germline, CDR1 is SGHTA, CDR2 FQGTGA. This CDR3 is CASSLRGTGFPSGANVLTF. CDR3 in DNA: TGTGCCAGCAGCCTTCGGGGGACAGGATTTCCCTCTGGGGCCAACGTCCTGACTTTC.

V usage is TRBV6-2 or TRBV6-3 and J usage is TRBJ1-5; D not certain. Germline-derived CDR1 and CDR2 are MNHEY and SVGEGT. The CDR3 totals 13 residues. Trimming stripped 5 bases from V and 7 bases from J, with 12 bases between. Here the CDR3 reads CASSPNSGQPQHF. CDR3 nucleotide sequence: TGTGCCAGCAGTCCCAACTCGGGACAGCCCCAGCATTTT.